This T cell receptor (beta chain) was sequenced in a study of T cell changes during pregnancy in multiple sclerosis. With respect to this clone: The DNA is left out, because the CDR3 cannot be placed on it with certainty; the CDR3 is given as TCRdb lists it.

Using immunoSEQ multiplex PCR, the repertoire was profiled, and TCRdb retains in-frame clones only, with some absent. The sample contains over 40,000 clones, 85% to 90% of which appear only once. CDR1 and CDR2 (germline): SNHLY, FYNNEI. The CDR3 length equals 18 residues, ends included. Sequencing used peripheral blood, obtained in the second trimester of pregnancy. This receptor was identified in a female donor in good health, enrolled as a control in a pregnancy study. The chain combines TRBV2 with TRBJ2-6; the D call TRBD2 from the table was never checked on the DNA. Here the CDR3 reads CASSESGGLHFGANVLTF.